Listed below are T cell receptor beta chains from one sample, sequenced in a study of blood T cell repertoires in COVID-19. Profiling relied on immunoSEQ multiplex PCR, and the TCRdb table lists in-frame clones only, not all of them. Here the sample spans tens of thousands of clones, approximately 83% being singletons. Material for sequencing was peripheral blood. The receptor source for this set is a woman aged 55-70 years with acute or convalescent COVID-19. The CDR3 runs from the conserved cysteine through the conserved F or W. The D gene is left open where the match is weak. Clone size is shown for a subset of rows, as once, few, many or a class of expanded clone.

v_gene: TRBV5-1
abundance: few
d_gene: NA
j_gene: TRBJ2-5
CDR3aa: CASSPGLRETQYF
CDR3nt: TGCGCCAGCAGCCCCGGACTACGGGAGACCCAGTACTTC

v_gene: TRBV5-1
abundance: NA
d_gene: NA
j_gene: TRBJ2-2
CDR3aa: CASSFGEVGTGELFF
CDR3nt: TGCGCCAGCAGCTTCGGGGAGGTGGGAACCGGGGAGCTGTTTTTT

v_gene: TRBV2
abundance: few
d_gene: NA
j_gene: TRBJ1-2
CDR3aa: CASKVGQFYGYTF
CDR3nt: TGTGCCAGCAAAGTAGGACAGTTTTATGGCTACACCTTC

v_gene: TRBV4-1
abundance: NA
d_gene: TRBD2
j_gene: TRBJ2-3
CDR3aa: CARGTSGRGCTDTQYF
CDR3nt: TGCGCCAGAGGGACTAGCGGGAGGGGGTGCACAGATACGCAGTATTTT

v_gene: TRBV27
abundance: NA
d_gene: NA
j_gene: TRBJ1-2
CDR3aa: CASSHRIAVQPGGYTF
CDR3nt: TGTGCCAGCAGTCATCGAATAGCGGTGCAGCCCGGGGGCTACACCTTC

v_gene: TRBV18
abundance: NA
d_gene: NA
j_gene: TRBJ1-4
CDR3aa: CASSLTGSEKLFF
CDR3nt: TGTGCCAGCTCACTTACAGGGAGTGAAAAACTGTTTTTT

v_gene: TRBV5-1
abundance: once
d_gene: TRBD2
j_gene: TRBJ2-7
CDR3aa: CASSLGLFGGNEQYF
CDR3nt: TGCGCCAGCAGCTTGGGCCTATTCGGGGGGAACGAGCAGTACTTC

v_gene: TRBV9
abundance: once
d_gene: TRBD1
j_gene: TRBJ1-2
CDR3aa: CASSVGDRPWGYTF
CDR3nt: TGTGCCAGCAGCGTAGGGGACAGGCCTTGGGGCTACACCTTC

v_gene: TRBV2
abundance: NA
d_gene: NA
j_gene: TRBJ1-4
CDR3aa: CASSKGVEGMKKLFF
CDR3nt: TGTGCCAGCAGTAAAGGTGTGGAGGGGATGAAGAAACTGTTTTTT

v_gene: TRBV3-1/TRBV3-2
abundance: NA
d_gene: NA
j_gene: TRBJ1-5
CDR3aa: CASSQLNQPQHF
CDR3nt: TGTGCCAGCAGCCAACTCAATCAGCCCCAGCATTTT

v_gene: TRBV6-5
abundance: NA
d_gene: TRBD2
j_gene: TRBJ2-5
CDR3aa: CASSPLAGRQETQYF
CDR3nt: TGTGCCAGCAGTCCTTTAGCGGGGCGCCAAGAGACCCAGTACTTC

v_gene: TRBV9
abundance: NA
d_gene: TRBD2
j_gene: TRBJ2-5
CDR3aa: CASSRTSGRETQYF
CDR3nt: TGTGCCAGCAGCCGGACTAGCGGTAGGGAGACCCAGTACTTC

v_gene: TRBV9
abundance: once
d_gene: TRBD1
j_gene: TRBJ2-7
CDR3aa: CASSVTDRASYEQYF
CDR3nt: TGTGCCAGCAGCGTAACGGACAGGGCCTCCTACGAGCAGTACTTC

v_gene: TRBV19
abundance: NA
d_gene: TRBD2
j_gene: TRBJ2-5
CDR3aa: CASSPGLAGGTQYF
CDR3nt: TGTGCCAGTAGCCCCGGACTAGCGGGGGGGACCCAGTACTTC

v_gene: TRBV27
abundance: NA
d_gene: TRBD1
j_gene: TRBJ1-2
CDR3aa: CASGPWDSSYGYTF
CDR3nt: TGTGCCAGCGGACCCTGGGACAGCAGCTATGGCTACACCTTC

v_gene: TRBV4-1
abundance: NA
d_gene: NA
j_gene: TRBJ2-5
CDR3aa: CASSQWRGETQYF
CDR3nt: TGCGCCAGCAGCCAATGGAGAGGGGAGACCCAGTACTTC

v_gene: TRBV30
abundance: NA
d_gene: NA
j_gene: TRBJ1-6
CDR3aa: CAWSYWTENSPLHF
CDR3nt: TGTGCCTGGAGTTATTGGACAGAGAATTCACCCCTCCACTTT

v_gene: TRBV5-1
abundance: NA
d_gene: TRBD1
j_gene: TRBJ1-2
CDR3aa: CASKTGTANYGYTF
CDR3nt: TGCGCCAGCAAGACCGGGACAGCGAACTATGGCTACACCTTC

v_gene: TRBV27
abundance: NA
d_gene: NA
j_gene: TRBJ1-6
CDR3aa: CASRGSRGNNSPLHF
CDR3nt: TGTGCCAGCAGGGGATCCAGGGGAAATAATTCACCCCTCCACTTT

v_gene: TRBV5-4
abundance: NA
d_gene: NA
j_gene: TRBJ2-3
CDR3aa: CASSLSGLGEVPDTQYF
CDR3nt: TGTGCCAGCAGCTTGAGTGGCCTGGGGGAGGTTCCAGATACGCAGTATTTT

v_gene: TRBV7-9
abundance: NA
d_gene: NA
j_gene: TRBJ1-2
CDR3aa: CASSLALGGGYTF
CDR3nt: TGTGCCAGCAGCTTAGCGCTCGGGGGTGGCTACACCTTC

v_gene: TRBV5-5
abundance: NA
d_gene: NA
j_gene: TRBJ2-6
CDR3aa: CASSSGLSGANVLTF
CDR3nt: TGTGCCAGCAGCTCAGGTTTGTCTGGGGCCAACGTCCTGACTTTC

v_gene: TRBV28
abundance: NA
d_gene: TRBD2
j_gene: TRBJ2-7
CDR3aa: CASTAGGSYEQYF
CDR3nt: TGTGCCAGCACTGCGGGGGGATCCTACGAGCAGTACTTC

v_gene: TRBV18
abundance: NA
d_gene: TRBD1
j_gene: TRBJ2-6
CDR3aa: CASSPIFRQGGSGANVLTF
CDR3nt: TGTGCCAGCTCACCAATTTTTAGACAGGGGGGCTCTGGGGCCAACGTCCTGACTTTC

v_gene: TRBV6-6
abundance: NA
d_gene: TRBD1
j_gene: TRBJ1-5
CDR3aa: CASSGQGGNQPQHF
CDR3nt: TGTGCCAGCAGTGGACAGGGGGGCAATCAGCCCCAGCATTTT

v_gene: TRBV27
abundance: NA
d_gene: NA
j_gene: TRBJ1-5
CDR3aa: CASSFGGNQPQHF
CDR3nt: TGTGCCAGCAGTTTCGGGGGGAATCAGCCCCAGCATTTT

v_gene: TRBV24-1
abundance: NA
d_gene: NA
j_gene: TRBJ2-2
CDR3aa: CATHSGERTGELFF
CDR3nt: TGTGCCACCCACTCGGGGGAGAGGACCGGGGAGCTGTTTTTT

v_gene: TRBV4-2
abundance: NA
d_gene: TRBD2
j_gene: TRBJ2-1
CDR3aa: CASSQVGLAGGNNEQFF
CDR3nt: TGTGCCAGCAGCCAAGTCGGTTTAGCGGGGGGGAACAATGAGCAGTTCTTC

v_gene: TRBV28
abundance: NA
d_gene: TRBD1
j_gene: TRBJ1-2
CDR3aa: CASINLQGASYGYTF
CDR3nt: TGTGCCAGCATTAACCTACAGGGGGCGAGCTATGGCTACACCTTC

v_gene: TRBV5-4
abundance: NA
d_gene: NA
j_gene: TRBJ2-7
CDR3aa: CASSSHGLNYEQYF
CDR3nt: TGTGCCAGCAGCTCCCATGGCCTCAACTACGAGCAGTACTTC

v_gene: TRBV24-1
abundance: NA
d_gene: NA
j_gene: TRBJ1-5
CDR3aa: CATSDPKLPNQPQHF
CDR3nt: TGTGCCACCAGTGATCCCAAACTACCAAATCAGCCCCAGCATTTT

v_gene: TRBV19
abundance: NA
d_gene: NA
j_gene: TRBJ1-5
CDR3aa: CASSIAAYQPQHF
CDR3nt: TGTGCCAGTAGTATCGCGGCCTATCAGCCCCAGCATTTT

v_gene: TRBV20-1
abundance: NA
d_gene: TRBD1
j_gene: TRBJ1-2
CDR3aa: CSASDNRGSNYGYTF
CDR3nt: TGCAGTGCTAGTGATAACAGGGGGAGTAACTATGGCTACACCTTC

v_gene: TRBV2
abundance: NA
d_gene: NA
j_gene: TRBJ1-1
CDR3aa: CASQGWDTEAFF
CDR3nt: TGTGCCAGCCAGGGTTGGGACACTGAAGCTTTCTTT

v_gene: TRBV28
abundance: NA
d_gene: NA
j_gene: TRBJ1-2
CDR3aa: CASRQSGYGYTF
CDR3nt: TGTGCCAGCAGACAATCAGGGTACGGCTACACCTTC

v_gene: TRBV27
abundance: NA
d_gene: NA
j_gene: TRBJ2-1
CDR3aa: CASSSLGGTGLKQFF
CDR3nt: TGTGCCAGCAGTAGTTTAGGGGGAACAGGGCTTAAGCAGTTCTTC

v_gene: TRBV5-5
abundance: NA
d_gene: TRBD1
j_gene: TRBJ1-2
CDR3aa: CASSTGTGENGYTF
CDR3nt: TGTGCCAGCAGCACAGGGACAGGGGAGAACGGCTACACCTTC

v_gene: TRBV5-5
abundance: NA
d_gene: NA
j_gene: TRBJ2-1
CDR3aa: CASSLAAGAGNEQFF
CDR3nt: TGTGCCAGCAGCTTGGCGGCGGGCGCGGGAAATGAGCAGTTCTTC

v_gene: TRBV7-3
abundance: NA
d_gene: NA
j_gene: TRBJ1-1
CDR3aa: CASRAELNTEAFF
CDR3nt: TGTGCCAGCAGGGCGGAGCTGAACACTGAAGCTTTCTTT

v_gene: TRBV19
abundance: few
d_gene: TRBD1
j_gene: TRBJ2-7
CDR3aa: CASSGVGGGSYEQYF
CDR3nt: TGTGCCAGTAGTGGTGTAGGGGGCGGCTCCTACGAGCAGTACTTC

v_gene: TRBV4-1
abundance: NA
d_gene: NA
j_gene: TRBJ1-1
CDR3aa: CASSSTSGGVNTEAFF
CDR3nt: TGCGCCAGCAGCTCGACCTCGGGGGGGGTGAACACTGAAGCTTTCTTT

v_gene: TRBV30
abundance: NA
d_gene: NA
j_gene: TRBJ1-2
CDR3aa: CAWIGQNSYGYTF
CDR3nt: TGTGCCTGGATCGGACAGAACTCCTATGGCTACACCTTC

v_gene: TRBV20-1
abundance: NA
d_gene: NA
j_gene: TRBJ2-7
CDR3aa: CSASRGTAVSEQYF
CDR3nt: TGCAGTGCTAGTCGGGGGACAGCGGTCTCCGAGCAGTACTTC

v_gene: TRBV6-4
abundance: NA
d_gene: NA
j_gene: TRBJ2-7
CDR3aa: CARKRAPGQCYNEQYF
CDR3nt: TGTGCCAGGAAAAGGGCACCGGGACAATGTTACAACGAGCAGTACTTC

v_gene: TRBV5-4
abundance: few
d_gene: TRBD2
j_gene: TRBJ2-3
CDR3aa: CASSYSGLAGAFSTDTQYF
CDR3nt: TGTGCCAGCAGCTACTCCGGACTAGCGGGAGCCTTTAGCACAGATACGCAGTATTTT

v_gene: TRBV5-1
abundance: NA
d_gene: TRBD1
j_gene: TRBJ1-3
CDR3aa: CASSSQGAGNTIYF
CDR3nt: TGCGCCAGCAGCTCTCAGGGGGCTGGAAACACCATATATTTT

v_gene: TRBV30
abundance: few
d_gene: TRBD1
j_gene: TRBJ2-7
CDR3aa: CAWSGGTGLSEQYF
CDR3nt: TGTGCCTGGAGCGGAGGGACAGGGCTCTCCGAGCAGTACTTC

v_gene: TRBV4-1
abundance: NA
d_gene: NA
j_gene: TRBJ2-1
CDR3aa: CASSQAPAQGSREQFF
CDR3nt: TGCGCCAGCAGCCAGGCGCCTGCGCAGGGGAGCCGGGAGCAGTTCTTC

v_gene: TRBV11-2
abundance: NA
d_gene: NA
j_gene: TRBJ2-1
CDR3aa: CASSLAPKNEQFF
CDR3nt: TGTGCCAGCAGCTTAGCCCCTAAGAATGAGCAGTTCTTC

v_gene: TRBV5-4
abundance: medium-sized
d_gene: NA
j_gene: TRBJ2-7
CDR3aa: CASSSDSLIEQYF
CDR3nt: TGTGCCAGCAGCTCAGACAGTTTAATCGAGCAGTACTTC

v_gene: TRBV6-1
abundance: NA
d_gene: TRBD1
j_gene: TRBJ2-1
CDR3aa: CASSEIDRVASYNEQFF
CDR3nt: TGTGCCAGCAGTGAGATCGACAGGGTAGCATCCTACAATGAGCAGTTCTTC

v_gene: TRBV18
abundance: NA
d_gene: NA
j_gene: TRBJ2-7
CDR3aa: CASSPESLPYEQYF
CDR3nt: TGTGCCAGCTCACCGGAGTCTTTACCCTACGAGCAGTACTTC